This is a list of T cell receptor beta chains from one sample in a study of early T cells in non-severe SARS-CoV-2 infection. TCRdb redid the calling of the 5' RACE reads with MiXCR, one entry per CDR3 protein. The sample lists 55,000 to 85,000 distinct CDR3 sequences, 9% to 10% occurring once. Sequencing was performed on whole blood, taken at baseline. These TCRs come from an adult who was a healthcare worker with PCR-confirmed SARS-CoV-2 infection or an uninfected control (not recorded which). Each CDR3 is given with its conserved first and last residue. Each record gives: V gene, J gene, CDR3 protein.

TRBV6-2/TRBV6-3,TRBJ2-7,CASSAIAGGMTEQYF
TRBV6-2/TRBV6-3,TRBJ1-2,CASSRGRLGYTF
TRBV20-1,TRBJ1-4,CSASGVMGHQNKLFF
TRBV2,TRBJ2-1,CASSQGTNNEQFF
TRBV10-3,TRBJ2-1,CAISDGRGIYNEQFF
TRBV24-1,TRBJ2-1,CATSDWVGSYNEQFF
TRBV11-2,TRBJ2-2,CASSLAGTSGDSPINTGELFF
TRBV28,TRBJ1-2,CASSRDRAADYTF
TRBV4-1,TRBJ1-1,CASSQSIQSGDTEAFF
TRBV7-8,TRBJ1-2,CASSSTGTGYGYTF
TRBV12-3/TRBV12-4,TRBJ2-3,CASRLAGGRDTQYF
TRBV7-3,TRBJ2-2,CASSPQNTGELFF
TRBV7-7,TRBJ2-1,CASSLARELNEQFF
TRBV28,TRBJ2-7,CASSLSGAGGSYEQYF
TRBV2,TRBJ2-6,CASSEGLAGAAGANVLTF
TRBV7-2,TRBJ1-2,CASSPIGTSSDYGYTF
TRBV6-6,TRBJ2-5,CASSPAGGAAKETQYF
TRBV5-1,TRBJ1-1,CASSPSMDRGGTEAFF
TRBV28,TRBJ2-2,CASSPPQGANTGELFF
TRBV7-2,TRBJ1-5,CASSLGFYQPQHF
TRBV27,TRBJ2-3,CASSLRAGDTQYF
TRBV21-1,TRBJ2-7,CASSPKSLSLLYEQYF
TRBV3-1,TRBJ2-1,CASSQVEGITVF
TRBV7-9,TRBJ2-1,CAIQLGLAGENEQFF
TRBV4-1,TRBJ2-3,CASSQEGLADLTDTQYF
TRBV5-1,TRBJ2-7,CASSLGLDPYEQYF
TRBV3-1,TRBJ1-1,CASSQVRGQVNTEAFF
TRBV29-1,TRBJ2-7,CSATKSGTGAYEQYF
TRBV6-2/TRBV6-3,TRBJ1-2,CASSTRERTASNYGYTF
TRBV30,TRBJ2-7,CAWRVGLAGSYEQYF